This paragraph covers one T cell receptor beta chain sequence. This record comes from a study of T cells in Graves' hyperthyroidism and ophthalmopathy. From RNA transcripts, TCR beta CDR3 regions were amplified. HTBI primers were the set used in a first-round RT-PCR of the TCR CDR3. TCRdb re-analysed the multiplex PCR reads in MiXCR, keeping a single row per CDR3 protein. The sample shows around 56,000 distinct CDR3 sequences, roughly 58% of them seen only once. With duration under 3 months, ophthalmopathy was active: Clinical Activity Score at least 3, NOSPECS at least 4. Diagnoses were established using clinical symptoms, serum thyroxine and TRAb, thyroid ultrasound and orbital computed tomography. Isolation of PBMCs was performed on about 9.9 ml fresh peripheral blood. From germline, CDR1 is LNHNV and CDR2 YYDKDF (reference sequence). Trimming took 0 bases from V and 7 from J, leaving 15 bases between them. This CDR3 is 15 amino acids long.

Specimen: blood. The chain joins TRBV15 to TRBJ1-2, with a possible D match to TRBD1 (5 bases). The source of this sequence is a woman aged 55-70 years with Graves' ophthalmopathy. CDR3 residues: CATSRDVGGGLGYTF. The CDR3 nucleotides are TGTGCCACCAGCAGAGATGTCGGGGGGGGACTTGGCTACACCTTC.